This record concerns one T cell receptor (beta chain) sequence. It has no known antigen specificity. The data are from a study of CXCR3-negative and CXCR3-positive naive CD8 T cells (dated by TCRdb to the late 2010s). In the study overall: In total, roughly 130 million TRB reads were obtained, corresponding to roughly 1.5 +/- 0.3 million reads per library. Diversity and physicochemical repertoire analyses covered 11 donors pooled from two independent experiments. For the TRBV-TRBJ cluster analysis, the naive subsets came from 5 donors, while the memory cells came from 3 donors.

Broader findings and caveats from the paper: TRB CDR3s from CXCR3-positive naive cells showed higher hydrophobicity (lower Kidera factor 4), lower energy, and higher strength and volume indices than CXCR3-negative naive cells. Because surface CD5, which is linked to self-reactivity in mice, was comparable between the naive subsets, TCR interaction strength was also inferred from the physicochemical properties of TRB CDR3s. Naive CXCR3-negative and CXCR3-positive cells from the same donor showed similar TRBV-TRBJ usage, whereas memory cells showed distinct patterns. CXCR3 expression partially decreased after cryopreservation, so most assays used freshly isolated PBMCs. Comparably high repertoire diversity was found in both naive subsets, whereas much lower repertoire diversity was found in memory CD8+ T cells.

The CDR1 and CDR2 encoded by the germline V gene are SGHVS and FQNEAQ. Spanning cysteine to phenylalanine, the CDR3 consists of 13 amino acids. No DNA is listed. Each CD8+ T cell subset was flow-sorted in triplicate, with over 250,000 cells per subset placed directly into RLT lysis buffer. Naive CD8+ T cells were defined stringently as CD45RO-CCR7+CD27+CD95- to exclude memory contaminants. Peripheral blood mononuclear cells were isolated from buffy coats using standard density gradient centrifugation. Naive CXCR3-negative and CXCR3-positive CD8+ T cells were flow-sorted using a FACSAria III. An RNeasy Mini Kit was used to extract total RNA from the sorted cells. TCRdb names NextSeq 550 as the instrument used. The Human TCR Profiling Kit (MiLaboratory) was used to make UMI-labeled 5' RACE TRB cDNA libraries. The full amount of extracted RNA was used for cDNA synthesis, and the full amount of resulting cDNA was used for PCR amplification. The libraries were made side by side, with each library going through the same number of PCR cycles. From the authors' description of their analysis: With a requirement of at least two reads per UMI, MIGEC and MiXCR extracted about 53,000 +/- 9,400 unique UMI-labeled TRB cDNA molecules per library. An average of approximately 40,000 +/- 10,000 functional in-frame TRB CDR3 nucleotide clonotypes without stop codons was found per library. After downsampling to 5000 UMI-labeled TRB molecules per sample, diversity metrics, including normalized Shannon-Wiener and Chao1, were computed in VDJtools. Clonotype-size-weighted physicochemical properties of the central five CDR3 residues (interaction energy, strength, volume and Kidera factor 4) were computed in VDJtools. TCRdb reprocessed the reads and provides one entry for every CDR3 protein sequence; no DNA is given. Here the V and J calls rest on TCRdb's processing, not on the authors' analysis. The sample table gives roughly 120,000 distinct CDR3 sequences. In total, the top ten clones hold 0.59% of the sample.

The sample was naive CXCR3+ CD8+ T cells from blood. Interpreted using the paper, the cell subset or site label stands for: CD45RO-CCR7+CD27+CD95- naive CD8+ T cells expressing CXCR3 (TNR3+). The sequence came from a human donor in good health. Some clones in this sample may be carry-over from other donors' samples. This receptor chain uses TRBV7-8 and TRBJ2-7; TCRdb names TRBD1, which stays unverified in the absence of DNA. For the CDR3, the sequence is CASSLNRGLGQYF.